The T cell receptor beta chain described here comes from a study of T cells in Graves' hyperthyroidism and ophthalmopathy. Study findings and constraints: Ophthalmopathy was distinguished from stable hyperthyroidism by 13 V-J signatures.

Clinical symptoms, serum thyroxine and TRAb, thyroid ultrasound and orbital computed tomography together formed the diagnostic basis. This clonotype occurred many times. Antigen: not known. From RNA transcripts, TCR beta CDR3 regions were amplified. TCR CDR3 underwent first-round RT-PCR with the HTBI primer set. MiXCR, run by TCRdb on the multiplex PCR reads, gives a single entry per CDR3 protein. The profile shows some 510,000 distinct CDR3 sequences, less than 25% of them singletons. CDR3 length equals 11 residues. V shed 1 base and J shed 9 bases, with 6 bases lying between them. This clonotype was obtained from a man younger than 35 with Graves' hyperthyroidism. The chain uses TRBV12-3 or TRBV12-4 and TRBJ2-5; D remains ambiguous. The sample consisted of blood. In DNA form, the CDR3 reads TGTGCCAGCAGTTTAGGCTTACCCCAGTACTTC. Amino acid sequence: CASSLGLPQYF.